The 4 T cell receptor beta chains listed next were all sequenced from one sample in a study of post-analysis software for immune sequencing data. Whole-study results and caveats: Among roughly 5 TRBV segments more frequent in patients than controls were TRBV5-6, TRBV5-1 and TRBV20-1.

Libraries were made from TCR beta cDNA, and they carried unique molecular identifiers. TCRdb used MiXCR to reprocess the PCR reads, holding one entry per CDR3 protein. The profile shows about 460,000 distinct CDR3 sequences, 40% to 55% of them singletons. The antigens of these receptors remain unknown. Sequences were obtained from blood. Source of these receptors: a girl aged 5-17 years with multiple sclerosis.

This clonotype was counted a few times. The chain carries TRBV5-1 and TRBJ2-1; 9 bases agree with TRBD2. The J call is uncertain, as TRBJ2-7 better fits the DNA end. Germline lookup yields CDR1 SGHRS and CDR2 YFSETQ. The CDR3 extends over 14 amino acids. The CDR3 region is CASKEREVHNEQYF. CDR3 bases: TGCGCCAGCAAGGAGCGGGAGGTCCACAATGAGCAGTACTTC.

J is TRBJ2-5 and V is TRBV6-2 or TRBV6-3; 8 nucleotides match TRBD1. The CDR3 is 15 amino acids. Germline CDR1 is MNHEY and CDR2 is SVGEGT. V shed 7 bases, J shed 4 bases, and the junction held 11 bases outside the gene matches. CDR3 loop: CASTVDRVGGETQYF. CDR3 coding DNA: TGTGCCAGCACCGTGGACAGGGTCGGAGGAGAGACCCAGTACTTC.

The chain combines TRBV13 with TRBJ2-7; D tentatively fits TRBD1 or TRBD2 (5 bases each). Per germline, CDR1 PRHDT and CDR2 FYEKMQ (reference sequence). This CDR3 spans 14 amino acids. V was trimmed by 3 bases and J by 5 bases, leaving 14 bases between them. The CDR3 region is CASSFPVEGNEQYF. CDR3 nucleotides: TGTGCCAGCAGCTTCCCCGTCGAGGGGAACGAGCAGTACTTC.

There are a few counts of this clonotype. V and J are TRBV30 and TRBJ2-1; D remains unclear. Trimming removed 0 bases at V and 7 bases at J, with 7 bases between. This CDR3 spans 12 amino acids. Germline lookup yields CDR1 GTSNPN and CDR2 SVGIG (reference sequence). CDR3 amino acids: CAWSVMGNEQFF. DNA of the CDR3: TGTGCCTGGAGTGTGATGGGGAATGAGCAGTTCTTC. The full variable domain, completed using reference TRBV30 and TRBJ2-1, is SQTIHQWPATLVQPVGSPLSLECTVEGTSNPNLYWYRQAAGRGLQLLFYSVGIGQISSEVPQNLSASRPQDRQFILSSKKLLLSDSGFYLCAWSVMGNEQFFGPGTRLTVL.